The clone carrying this T cell receptor beta chain was seen a handful of times. Its specificity is unknown. This entry comes from a study of T-cell reconstitution after alpha-beta-depleted transplantation in children. Broader study findings: Newly generated T cells supplied most T-cell counts and diversity one year post-transplant. Several hundred expanded graft clones reportedly supplied alpha-beta T cells about two months after transplant. Surviving recipient T cells and thymic progenitors produced the high day-60 TCRbeta diversity seen in some patients.

Trimming pared 5 bases from V and 4 bases from J, leaving 18 bases between. CDR1 is MDHEN and CDR2 is SYDVKM in the germline V gene. The CDR3 loop spans 15 amino acids. The library targeted TCRbeta and was prepared with unique molecular identifiers. TCRdb passed the PCR reads through MiXCR, listing each CDR3 protein once. The sample lists roughly 500,000 distinct CDR3 sequences; 10% to 13% were seen once. The material was PBMCs, obtained before TCRalphabeta/CD19-depleted stem cell transplant. The origin of this receptor is a child aged 2 to 10 with inherited bone marrow failure, due to receive a stem cell transplant. The chain carries TRBV28 and TRBJ2-7; perhaps TRBD1 as D (5 bases). CDR3 in amino acids: CASSTRASVRYEQYF. The CDR3 DNA reads TGTGCCAGCAGTACCAGGGCCTCTGTACGTTACGAGCAGTACTTC.